A single T cell receptor beta chain is shown here with its context. The antigen remains undetermined. The library protocol tagged individual cDNA molecules with unique molecular identifiers. One entry per CDR3 protein results from TCRdb running MiXCR on the 5' RACE reads. The sample comprises approximately 58,000 distinct CDR3 sequences, 6.2% of which are singletons, and 3% to 4.5% rests with the top ten. The sample is drawn from a study of early T cells in non-severe SARS-CoV-2 infection. About the research overall: Sequencing of bulk RNA from unsorted whole blood was done, without chain pairing.

Study results and caveats: Matching against VDJdb likely underestimated virus-specific expansions, favoring anti-spike CD8.

The CDR3 spans 14 residues. The V gene's germline CDR1 is SGHTA and CDR2 FQGNSA. Trimming left V 2 bases short and J 6 bases short, with 11 bases between. The TCR sequence derives from an adult who was a healthcare worker with PCR-confirmed SARS-CoV-2 infection or an uninfected control (not recorded which). The sequenced material came from whole blood. The chain employs TRBV7-2 and TRBJ2-1; D gene uncertain. CDR3 DNA sequence: TGTGCCAGCAGCTTACGTCAGACGATCAATGAGCAGTTCTTC. Its translation is CASSLRQTINEQFF.